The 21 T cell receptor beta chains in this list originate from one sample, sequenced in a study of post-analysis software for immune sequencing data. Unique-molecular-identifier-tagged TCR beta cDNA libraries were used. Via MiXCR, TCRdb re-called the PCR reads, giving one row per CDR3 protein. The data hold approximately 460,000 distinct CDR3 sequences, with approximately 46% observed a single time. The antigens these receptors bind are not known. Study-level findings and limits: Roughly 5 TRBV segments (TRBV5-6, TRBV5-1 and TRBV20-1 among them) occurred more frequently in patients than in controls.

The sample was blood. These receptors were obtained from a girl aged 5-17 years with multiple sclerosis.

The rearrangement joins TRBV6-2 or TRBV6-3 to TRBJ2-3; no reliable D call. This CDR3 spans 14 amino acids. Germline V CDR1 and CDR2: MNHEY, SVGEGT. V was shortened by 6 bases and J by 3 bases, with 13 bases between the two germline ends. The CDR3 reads CASSPPDATDTQYF. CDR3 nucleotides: TGTGCCAGCAGCCCCCCGGATGCGACAGATACGCAGTATTTT.

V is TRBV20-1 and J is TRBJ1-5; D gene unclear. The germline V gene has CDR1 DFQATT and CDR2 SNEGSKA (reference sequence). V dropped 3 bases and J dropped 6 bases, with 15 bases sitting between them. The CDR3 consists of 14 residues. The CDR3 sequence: CSASGPGLIQPQHF. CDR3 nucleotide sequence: TGCAGTGCTAGTGGGCCCGGACTTATTCAGCCCCAGCATTTT.

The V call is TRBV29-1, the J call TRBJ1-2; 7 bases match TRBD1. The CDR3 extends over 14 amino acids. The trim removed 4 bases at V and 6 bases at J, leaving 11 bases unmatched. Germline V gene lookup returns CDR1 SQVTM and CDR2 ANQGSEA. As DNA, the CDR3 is TGCAGCGTTGCCAGGGGGGCAGGGGGGAATGGCTACACCTTC. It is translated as CSVARGAGGNGYTF.

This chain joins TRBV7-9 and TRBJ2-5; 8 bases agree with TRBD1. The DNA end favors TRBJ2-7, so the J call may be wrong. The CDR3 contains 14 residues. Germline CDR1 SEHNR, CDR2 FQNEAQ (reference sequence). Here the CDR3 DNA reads TGTGCCAGCGGAACCCTAGACAGGGGAAGCGAGCAGTACTTC. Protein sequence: CASGTLDRGSEQYF.

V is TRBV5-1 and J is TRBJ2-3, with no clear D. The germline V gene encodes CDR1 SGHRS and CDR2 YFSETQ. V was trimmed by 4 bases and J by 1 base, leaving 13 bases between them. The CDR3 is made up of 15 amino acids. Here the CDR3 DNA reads TGCGCCAGCAGCCCCAGTGGGCCCGGCACAGATACGCAGTATTTT. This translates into CASSPSGPGTDTQYF.

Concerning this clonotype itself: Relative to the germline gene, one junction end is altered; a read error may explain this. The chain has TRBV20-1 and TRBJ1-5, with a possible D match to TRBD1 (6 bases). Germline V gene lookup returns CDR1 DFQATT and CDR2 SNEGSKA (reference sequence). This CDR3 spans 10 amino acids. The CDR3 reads CSAYGQSQHF. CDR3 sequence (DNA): TGTAGTGCTTACGGACAGAGCCAGCATTTT.

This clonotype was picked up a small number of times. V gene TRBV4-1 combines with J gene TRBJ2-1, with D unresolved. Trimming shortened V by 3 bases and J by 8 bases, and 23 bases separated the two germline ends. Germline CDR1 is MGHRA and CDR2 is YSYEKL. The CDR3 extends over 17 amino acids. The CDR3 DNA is TGCGCCAGCAGCCAGCCCCCGGCTCCCACTGGGCCCCATGAGCAGTTCTTC. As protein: CASSQPPAPTGPHEQFF.

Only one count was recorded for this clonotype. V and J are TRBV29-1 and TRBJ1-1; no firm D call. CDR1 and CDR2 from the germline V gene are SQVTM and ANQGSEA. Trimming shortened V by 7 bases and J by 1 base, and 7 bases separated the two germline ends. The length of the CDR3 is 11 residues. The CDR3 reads CSATWNTEAFF. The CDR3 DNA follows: TGCAGCGCAACGTGGAACACTGAAGCTTTCTTT.

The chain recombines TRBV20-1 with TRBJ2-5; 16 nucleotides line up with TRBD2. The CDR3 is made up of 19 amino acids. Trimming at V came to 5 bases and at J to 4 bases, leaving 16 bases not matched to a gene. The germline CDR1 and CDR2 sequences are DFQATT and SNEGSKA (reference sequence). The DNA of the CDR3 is TGCAGTGCTCCGCCCAGGGGGGGACTAGCGGGAGGGCCCTTAGAGACCCAGTACTTC. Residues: CSAPPRGGLAGGPLETQYF.

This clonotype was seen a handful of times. DNA of the CDR3: TGTGCCAGCAGCGGCATCATAACGGGACCACACCCTTCCTACGAGCAGTACTTC. This codes for CASSGIITGPHPSYEQYF. V gene TRBV5-6 combines with J gene TRBJ2-7; D possibly matches TRBD1 or TRBD2 (5 bases each). Trimming took 4 bases from V and 1 from J, leaving 24 bases between them. The CDR3 length is 18 residues. CDR1 and CDR2 from the germline V gene are SGHDT and YYEEEE.

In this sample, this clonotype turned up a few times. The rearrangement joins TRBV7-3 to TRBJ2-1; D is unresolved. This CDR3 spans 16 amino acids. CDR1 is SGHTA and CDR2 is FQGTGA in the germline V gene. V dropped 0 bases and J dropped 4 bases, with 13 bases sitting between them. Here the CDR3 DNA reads TGTGCCAGCAGCTTAACTGCAGGTGGGTCGTACAATGAGCAGTTCTTC. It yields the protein CASSLTAGGSYNEQFF.

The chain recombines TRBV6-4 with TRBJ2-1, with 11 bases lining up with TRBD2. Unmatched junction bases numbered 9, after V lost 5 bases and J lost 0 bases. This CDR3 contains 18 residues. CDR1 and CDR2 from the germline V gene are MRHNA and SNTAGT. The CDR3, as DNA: TGTGCCAGCAGTCCGGGACTAGCGGACCTGAGCTCCTACAATGAGCAGTTCTTC. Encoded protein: CASSPGLADLSSYNEQFF.

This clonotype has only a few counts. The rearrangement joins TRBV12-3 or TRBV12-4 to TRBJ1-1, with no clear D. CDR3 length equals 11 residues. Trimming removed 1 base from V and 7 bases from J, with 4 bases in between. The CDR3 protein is CASSLGDEAFF. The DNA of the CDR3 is TGTGCCAGCAGTTTAGGGGATGAAGCTTTCTTT.

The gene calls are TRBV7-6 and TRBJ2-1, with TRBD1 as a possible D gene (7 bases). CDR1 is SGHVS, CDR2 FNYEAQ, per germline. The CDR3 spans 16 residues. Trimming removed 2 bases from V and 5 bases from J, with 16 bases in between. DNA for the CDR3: TGTGCCAGCAGCTTAAGCCCGGCCAGGGGGGACAATGAGCAGTTCTTC. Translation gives CASSLSPARGDNEQFF.

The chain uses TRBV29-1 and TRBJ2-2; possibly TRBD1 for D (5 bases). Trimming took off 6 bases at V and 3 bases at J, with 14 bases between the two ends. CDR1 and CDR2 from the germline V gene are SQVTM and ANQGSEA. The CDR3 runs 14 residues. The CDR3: CSVRKGFDTGELFF. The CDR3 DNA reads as TGCAGCGTCAGGAAGGGGTTCGACACCGGGGAGCTGTTTTTT.

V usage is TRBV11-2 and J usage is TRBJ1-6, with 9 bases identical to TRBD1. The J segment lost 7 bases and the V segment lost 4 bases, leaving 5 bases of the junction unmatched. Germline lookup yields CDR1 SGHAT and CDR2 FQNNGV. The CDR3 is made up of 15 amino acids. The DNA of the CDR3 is TGTGCCAGCAGCTACAGGGGGCTAAGGAATTCACCCCTCCACTTT. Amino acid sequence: CASSYRGLRNSPLHF.

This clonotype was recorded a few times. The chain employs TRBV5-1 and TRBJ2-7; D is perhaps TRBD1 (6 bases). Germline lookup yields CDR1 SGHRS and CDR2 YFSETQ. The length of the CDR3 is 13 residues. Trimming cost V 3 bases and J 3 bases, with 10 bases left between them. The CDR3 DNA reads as TGCGCCAGCAGCTCCCGACAGGACTACGAGCAGTACTTC. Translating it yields CASSSRQDYEQYF.

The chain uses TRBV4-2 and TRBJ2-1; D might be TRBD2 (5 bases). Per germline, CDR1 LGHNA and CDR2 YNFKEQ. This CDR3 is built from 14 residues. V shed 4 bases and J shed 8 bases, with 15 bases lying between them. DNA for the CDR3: TGTGCCAGCAGCCGCGGCGACAAGAGGGATGAGCAGTTCTTC. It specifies CASSRGDKRDEQFF.

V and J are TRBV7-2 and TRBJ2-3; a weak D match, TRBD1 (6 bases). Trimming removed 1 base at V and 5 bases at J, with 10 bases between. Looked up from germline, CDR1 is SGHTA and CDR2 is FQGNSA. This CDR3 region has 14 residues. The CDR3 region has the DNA TGTGCCAGCAGCTTAGACGGGACACTAGATACGCAGTATTTT. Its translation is CASSLDGTLDTQYF.

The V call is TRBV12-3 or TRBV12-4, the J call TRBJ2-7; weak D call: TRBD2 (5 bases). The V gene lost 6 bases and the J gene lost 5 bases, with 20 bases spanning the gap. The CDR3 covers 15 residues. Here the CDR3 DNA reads TGTGCCAGCAGCCTCACGACTGAGCCCGGGGACGAGCAGTACTTC. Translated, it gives CASSLTTEPGDEQYF.

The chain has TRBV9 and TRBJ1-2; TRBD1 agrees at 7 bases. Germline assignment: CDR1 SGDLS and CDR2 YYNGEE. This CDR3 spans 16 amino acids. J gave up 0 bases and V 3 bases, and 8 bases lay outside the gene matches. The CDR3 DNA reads TGTGCCAGCAGCGGGACAGGCACGGGGTCTAACTATGGCTACACCTTC. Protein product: CASSGTGTGSNYGYTF.